Sequencing of this T cell receptor beta chain was carried out in a study of T cell repertoires in cytomegalovirus infection. Background on the study: The study used recently identified HLA-C-restricted and well-studied HLA-B-restricted CMV epitopes. Study-level results: The study found HLA-C-restricted CMV-specific TCR beta clonotypes dominating the ex vivo response.

TCRdb re-derived calls from the reads in MiXCR, one entry per CDR3 protein. The data show about 900,000 distinct CDR3 sequences, roughly 30% seen once. V lost 6 bases to trimming and J lost 0 bases; unmatched junction nucleotides: 7. There are 15 residues in the CDR3. This clonotype was observed a few times. Its cognate antigen is unknown. J is TRBJ2-5 and V is TRBV12-3 or TRBV12-4, with 7 bases aligning to TRBD2. This sequence originates from a human donor in good health (CMV status not recorded). Some clones in this sample may be carry-over from other donors' samples. Sequenced here: cultured CD8+ T cells from PBMCs, sampled from culture after CMV antigen stimulation. CDR3 loop: CASSLFGGNQETQYF. The CDR3 DNA reads as TGTGCCAGCAGCCTTTTCGGGGGGAACCAAGAGACCCAGTACTTC.